The subject of this entry is one TCR beta chain. From RNA transcripts, TCR beta CDR3 regions were amplified. An initial round of RT-PCR targeting the TCR CDR3 relied on the HTBI primer set. A single record per CDR3 protein comes from TCRdb applying MiXCR to the multiplex PCR reads. This table has a few hundred thousand distinct CDR3 sequences, 15% to 18% appearing once. Patients between 18 and 65 years old had hyperthyroidism, newly diagnosed and lasting under 2 months. Those patients with uncontrolled infection, other autoimmune disease, pregnancy or lactation were excluded. For the diagnoses, clinical symptoms, serum thyroxine and TRAb, thyroid ultrasound and orbital computed tomography were used. This sample holds PBMCs from about 10 ml fresh peripheral blood. The sample originates from a study of T cells in Graves' hyperthyroidism and ophthalmopathy. With 10 bases clipped from V and 2 bases from J, the junction kept 9 bases outside the gene matches. CDR1 MNHNS and CDR2 SASEGT come from the germline V gene. The length of the CDR3 is 14 residues.

The sample comprised blood. The chain links TRBV6-1 to TRBJ2-5; 8 nucleotides agree with TRBD1. This receptor was taken from a young woman with Graves' hyperthyroidism that later progressed to Graves' ophthalmopathy. The CDR3 region has the DNA TGTGCCACAACTCCGGGACAGGCTCAAGAGACCCAGTACTTC. This sequence encodes CATTPGQAQETQYF.